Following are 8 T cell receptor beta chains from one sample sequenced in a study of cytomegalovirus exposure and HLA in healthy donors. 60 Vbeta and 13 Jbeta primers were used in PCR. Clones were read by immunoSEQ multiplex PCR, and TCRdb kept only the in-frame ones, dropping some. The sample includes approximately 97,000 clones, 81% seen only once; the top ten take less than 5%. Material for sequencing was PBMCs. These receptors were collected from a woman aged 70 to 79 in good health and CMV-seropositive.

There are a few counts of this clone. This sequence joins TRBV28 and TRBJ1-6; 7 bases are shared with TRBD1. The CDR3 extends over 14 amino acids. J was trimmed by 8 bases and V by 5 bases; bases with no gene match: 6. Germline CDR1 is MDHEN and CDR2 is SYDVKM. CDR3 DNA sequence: TGTGCCAGCAGTCCCCGGGACAGTCATTCACCCCTCCACTTT. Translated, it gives CASSPRDSHSPLHF.

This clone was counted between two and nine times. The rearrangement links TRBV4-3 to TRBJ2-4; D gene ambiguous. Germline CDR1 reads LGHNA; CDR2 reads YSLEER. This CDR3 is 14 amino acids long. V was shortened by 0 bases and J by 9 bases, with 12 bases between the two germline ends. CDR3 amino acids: CASSQDYMLRIQYF. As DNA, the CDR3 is TGCGCCAGCAGCCAAGATTACATGCTCCGCATTCAGTACTTC.

In DNA form, the CDR3 reads TGTGCCAGCACCCTAGGGGGGAACACTGAAGCTTTCTTT. Translation: CASTLGGNTEAFF. This chain uses TRBV6-5 with TRBJ1-1; D perhaps matches TRBD1 (6 bases). From germline, CDR1 is MNHEY and CDR2 SVGAGI. Trimming pared 7 bases from V and 1 base from J, leaving 10 bases between. The CDR3 runs 13 residues.

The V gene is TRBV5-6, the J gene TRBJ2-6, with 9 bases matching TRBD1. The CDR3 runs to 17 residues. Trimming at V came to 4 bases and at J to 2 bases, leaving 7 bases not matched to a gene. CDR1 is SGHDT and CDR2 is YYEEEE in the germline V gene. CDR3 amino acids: CASSPGQGLAGANVLTF. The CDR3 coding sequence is TGTGCCAGCAGCCCGGGACAGGGATTAGCTGGGGCCAACGTCCTGACTTTC. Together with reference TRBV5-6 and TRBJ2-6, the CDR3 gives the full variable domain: DAGVTQSPTHLIKTRGQQVTLRCSPKSGHDTVSWYQQALGQGPQFIFQYYEEEERQRGNFPDRFSGHQFPNYSSELNVNALLLGDSALYLCASSPGQGLAGANVLTFGAGSRLTVL.

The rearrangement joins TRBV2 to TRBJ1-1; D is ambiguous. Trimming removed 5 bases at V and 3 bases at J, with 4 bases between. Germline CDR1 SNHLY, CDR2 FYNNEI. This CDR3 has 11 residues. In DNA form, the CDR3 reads TGTGCCAGCAGTCAGGACACTGAAGCTTTCTTT. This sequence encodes CASSQDTEAFF.

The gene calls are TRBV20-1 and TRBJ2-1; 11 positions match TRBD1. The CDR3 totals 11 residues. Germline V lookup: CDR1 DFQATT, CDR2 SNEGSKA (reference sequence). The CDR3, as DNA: TGCAGGGGGACAGGGGGCAATGAGCAGTTCTTC. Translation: CRGTGGNEQFF.

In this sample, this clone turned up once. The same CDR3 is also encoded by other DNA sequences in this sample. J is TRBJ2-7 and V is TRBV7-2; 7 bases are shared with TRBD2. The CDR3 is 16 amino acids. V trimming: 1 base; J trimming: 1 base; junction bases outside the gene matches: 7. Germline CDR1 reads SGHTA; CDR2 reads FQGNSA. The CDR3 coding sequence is TGTGCCAGCAGCTTAGGCGGCAGCGGGGTTTCCTACGAGCAGTACTTC. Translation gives CASSLGGSGVSYEQYF. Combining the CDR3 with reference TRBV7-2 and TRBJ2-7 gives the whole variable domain GAGVSQSPSNKVTEKGKDVELRCDPISGHTALYWYRQSLGQGLEFLIYFQGNSAPDKSGLPSDRFSAERTGGSVSTLTIQRTQQEDSAVYLCASSLGGSGVSYEQYFGPGTRLTVT.

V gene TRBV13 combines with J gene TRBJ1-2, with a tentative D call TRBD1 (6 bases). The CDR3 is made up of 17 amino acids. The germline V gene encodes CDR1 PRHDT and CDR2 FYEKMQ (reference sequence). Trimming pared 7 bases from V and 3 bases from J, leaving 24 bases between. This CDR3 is CASTLGGALTKYYGYTF. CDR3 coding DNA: TGTGCCAGCACCCTCGGGGGGGCCTTGACGAAATACTATGGCTACACCTTC.